This T cell receptor beta chain was documented in a study of blood T cells in healthy people across ages. This clonotype was observed a handful of times. What it recognizes is unknown. Findings and caveats of the study: Across the age range, TCR beta diversity per million T cells fell in a roughly linear way.

Together with a sample-barcoded 5' primer, a J-beta primer mix was included in a second PCR lasting roughly 6 to 12 cycles. Each cDNA molecule received a tag from a template-switch adaptor that had 12 random nucleotides. TCRdb reprocessed the 5' RACE reads via MiXCR and lists one record per CDR3 protein. The sample carries about 780,000 distinct CDR3 sequences, about half recorded once. Caucasian, healthy and from Russia, the donors were aged between about 6 and 90. The sample, about 9.2 milliliters of peripheral blood, was drawn from each donor. Losses at the gene ends were 4 bases for V and 5 bases for J; bases not matched to a gene: 7. Germline-derived CDR1 and CDR2 are SGHRS and YFSETQ. This CDR3 comprises 14 residues.

The V call is TRBV5-1, the J call TRBJ2-7; TRBD1 aligns across 9 bases. Sequenced sample: blood. This clonotype originated in an older man in good health. The CDR3 loop is CASSPGTGFNEQYF. The DNA for the CDR3 is TGCGCCAGCAGCCCGGGGACAGGGTTCAACGAGCAGTACTTC.